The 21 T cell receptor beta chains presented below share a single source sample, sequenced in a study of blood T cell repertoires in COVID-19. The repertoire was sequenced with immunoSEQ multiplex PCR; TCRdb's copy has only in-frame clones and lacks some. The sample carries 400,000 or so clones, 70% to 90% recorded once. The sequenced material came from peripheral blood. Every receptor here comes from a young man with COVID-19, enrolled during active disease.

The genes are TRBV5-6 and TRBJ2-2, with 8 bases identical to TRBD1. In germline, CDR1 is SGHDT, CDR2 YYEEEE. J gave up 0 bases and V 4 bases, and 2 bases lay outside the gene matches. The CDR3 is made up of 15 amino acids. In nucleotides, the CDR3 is TGTGCCAGCAGCAGGGGACAGGCGAACACCGGGGAGCTGTTTTTT. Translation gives CASSRGQANTGELFF. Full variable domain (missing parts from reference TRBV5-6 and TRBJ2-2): DAGVTQSPTHLIKTRGQQVTLRCSPKSGHDTVSWYQQALGQGPQFIFQYYEEEERQRGNFPDRFSGHQFPNYSSELNVNALLLGDSALYLCASSRGQANTGELFFGEGSRLTVL.

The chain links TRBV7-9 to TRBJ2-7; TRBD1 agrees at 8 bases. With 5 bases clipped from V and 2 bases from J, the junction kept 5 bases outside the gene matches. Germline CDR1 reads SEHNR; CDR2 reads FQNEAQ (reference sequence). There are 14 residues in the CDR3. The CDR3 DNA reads TGTGCCAGCAGCGCCCGGGACAGGACCTACGAGCAGTACTTC. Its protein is CASSARDRTYEQYF.

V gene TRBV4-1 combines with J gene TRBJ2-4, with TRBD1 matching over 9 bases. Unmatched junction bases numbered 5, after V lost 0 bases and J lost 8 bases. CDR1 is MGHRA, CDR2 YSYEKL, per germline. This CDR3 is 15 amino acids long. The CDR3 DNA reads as TGCGCCAGCAGCCAAGAGAACAGGGGGCTAGACATTCAGTACTTC. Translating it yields CASSQENRGLDIQYF.

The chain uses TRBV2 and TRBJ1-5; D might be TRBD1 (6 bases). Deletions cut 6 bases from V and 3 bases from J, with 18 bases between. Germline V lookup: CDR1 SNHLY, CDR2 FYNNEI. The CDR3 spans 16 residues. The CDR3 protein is CASRAGTRQVNQPQHF. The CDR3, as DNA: TGTGCCAGCAGGGCTGGAACAAGACAGGTCAATCAGCCCCAGCATTTT.

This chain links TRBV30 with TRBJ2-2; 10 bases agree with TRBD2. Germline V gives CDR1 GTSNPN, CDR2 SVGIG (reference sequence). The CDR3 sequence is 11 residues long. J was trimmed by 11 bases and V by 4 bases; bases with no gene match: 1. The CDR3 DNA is TGTGCCTGGACTAGCGGGAGAGAGCTGTTTTTT. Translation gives CAWTSGRELFF.

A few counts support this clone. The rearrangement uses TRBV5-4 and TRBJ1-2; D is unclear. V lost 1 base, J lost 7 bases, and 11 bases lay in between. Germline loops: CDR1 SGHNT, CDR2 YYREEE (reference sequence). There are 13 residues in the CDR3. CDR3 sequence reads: CASSLLGSSGYTF. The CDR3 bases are TGTGCCAGCAGCTTGTTGGGGAGCTCTGGCTACACCTTC.

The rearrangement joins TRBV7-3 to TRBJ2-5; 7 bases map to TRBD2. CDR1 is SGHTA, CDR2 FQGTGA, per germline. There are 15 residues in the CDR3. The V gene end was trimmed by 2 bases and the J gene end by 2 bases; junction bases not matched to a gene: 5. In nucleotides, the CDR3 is TGTGCCAGCAGCTTACTTCCTAGCGGTCAAGAGACCCAGTACTTC. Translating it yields CASSLLPSGQETQYF.

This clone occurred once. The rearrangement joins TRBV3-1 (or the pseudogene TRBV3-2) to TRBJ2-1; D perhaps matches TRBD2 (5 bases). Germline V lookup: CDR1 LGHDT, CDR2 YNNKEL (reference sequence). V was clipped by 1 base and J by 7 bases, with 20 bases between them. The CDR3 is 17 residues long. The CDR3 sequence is CASSQVWGKTNRNEQFF. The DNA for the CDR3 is TGTGCCAGCAGCCAAGTGTGGGGAAAGACTAATAGGAATGAGCAGTTCTTC.

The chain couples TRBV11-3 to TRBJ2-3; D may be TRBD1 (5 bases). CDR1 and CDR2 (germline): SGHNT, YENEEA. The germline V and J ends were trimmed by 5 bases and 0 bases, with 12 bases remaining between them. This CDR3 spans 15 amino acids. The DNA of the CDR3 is TGTGCCAGCAGCCCTAGGGGTTCCAGCACAGATACGCAGTATTTT. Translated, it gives CASSPRGSSTDTQYF.

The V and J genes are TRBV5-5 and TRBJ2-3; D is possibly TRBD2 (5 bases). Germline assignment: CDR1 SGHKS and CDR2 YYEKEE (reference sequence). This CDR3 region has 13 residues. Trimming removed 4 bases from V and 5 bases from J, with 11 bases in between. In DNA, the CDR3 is TGTGCCAGCAGCGGAATACGGGGAGATACGCAGTATTTT. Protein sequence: CASSGIRGDTQYF.

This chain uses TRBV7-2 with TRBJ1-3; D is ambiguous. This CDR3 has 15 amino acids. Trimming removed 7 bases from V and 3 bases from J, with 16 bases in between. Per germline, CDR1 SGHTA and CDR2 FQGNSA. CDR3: CASKWRAGYGNTIYF. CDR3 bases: TGTGCCAGCAAATGGAGAGCCGGCTATGGAAACACCATATATTTT.

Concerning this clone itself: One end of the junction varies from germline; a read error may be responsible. Here the CDR3 reads CASSLAGGTGELFF. The DNA for the CDR3 is TGTGCCAGCAGCCTAGCGGGAGGGACCGGGGAGCTGTTTTTT. This chain links TRBV7-9 with TRBJ2-2; 12 bases line up with TRBD2. Per germline, CDR1 SEHNR and CDR2 FQNEAQ (reference sequence). The CDR3 has 14 residues.

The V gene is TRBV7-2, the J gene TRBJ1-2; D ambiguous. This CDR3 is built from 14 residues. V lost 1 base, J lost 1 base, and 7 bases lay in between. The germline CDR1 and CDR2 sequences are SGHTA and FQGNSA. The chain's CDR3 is CASSLGAFNYGYTF. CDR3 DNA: TGTGCCAGCAGCTTAGGCGCGTTTAACTATGGCTACACCTTC.

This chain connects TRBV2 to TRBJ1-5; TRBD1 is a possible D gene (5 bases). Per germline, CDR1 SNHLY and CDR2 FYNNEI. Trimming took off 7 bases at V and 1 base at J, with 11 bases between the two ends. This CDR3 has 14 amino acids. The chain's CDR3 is CASNGRQSNQPQHF. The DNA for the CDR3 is TGTGCCAGCAACGGCCGACAGAGCAATCAGCCCCAGCATTTT.

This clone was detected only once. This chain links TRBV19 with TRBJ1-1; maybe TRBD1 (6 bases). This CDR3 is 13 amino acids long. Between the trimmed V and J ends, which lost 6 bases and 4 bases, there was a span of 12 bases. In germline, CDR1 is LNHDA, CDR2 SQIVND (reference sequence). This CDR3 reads CASRGGGLTEAFF. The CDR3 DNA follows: TGTGCCAGTAGGGGCGGGGGGCTCACTGAAGCTTTCTTT. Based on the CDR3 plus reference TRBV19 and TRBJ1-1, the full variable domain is DGGITQSPKYLFRKEGQNVTLSCEQNLNHDAMYWYRQDPGQGLRLIYYSQIVNDFQKGDIAEGYSVSREKKESFPLTVTSAQKNPTAFYLCASRGGGLTEAFFGQGTRLTVV.

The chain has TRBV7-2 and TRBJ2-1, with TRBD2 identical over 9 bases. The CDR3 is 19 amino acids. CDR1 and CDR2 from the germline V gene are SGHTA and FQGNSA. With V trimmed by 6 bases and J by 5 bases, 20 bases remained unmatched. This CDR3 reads CASRPRAAGGQSFHNEQFF. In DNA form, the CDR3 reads TGTGCCAGCAGGCCTAGGGCAGCGGGGGGCCAATCTTTCCACAATGAGCAGTTCTTC.

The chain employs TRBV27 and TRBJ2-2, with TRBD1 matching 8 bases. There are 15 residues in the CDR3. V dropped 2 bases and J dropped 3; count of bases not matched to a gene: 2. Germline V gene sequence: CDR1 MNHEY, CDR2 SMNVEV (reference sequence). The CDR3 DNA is TGTGCCAGCAGTTTAAGACAGGGGCACACCGGGGAGCTGTTTTTT. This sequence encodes CASSLRQGHTGELFF.

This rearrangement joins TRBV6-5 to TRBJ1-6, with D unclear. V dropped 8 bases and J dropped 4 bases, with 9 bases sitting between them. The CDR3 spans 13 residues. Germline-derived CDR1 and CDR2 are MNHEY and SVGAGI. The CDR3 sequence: CASVREYNSPLHF. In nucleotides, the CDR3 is TGTGCCAGCGTAAGGGAGTATAATTCACCCCTCCACTTT.

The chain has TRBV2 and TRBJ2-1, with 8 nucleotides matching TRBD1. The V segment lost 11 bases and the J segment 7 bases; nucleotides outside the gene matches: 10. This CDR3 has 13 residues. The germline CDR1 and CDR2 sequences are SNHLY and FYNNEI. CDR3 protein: CASQDREYNEQFF. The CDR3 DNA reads TGTGCCTCACAGGACAGGGAATATAATGAGCAGTTCTTC.

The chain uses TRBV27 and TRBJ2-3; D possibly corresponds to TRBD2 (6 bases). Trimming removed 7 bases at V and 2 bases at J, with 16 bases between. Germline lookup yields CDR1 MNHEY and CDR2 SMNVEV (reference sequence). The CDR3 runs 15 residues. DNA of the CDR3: TGTGCCAGCAAGGGAGTAGCGGTCCACACAGATACGCAGTATTTT. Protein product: CASKGVAVHTDTQYF.

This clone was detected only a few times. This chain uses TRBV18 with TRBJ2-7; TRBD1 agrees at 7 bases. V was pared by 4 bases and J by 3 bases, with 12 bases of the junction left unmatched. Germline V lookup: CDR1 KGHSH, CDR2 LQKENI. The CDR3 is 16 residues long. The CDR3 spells CASSQSIGTASYEQYF. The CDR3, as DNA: TGTGCCAGCTCACAATCAATCGGGACAGCAAGCTACGAGCAGTACTTC.